These T cell receptor beta chains were read from a single sample in a study of monozygotic twins with inflammatory bowel disease. With the 5' RACE reads reprocessed, TCRdb shows one record per CDR3 protein and no DNA. Recorded for this sample: around 370,000 distinct CDR3 sequences. Material for sequencing was blood. The receptors were sampled from a human donor with ulcerative colitis or Crohn's disease, or a healthy co-twin of an affected twin (not recorded which). The CDR3 runs from the conserved cysteine through the conserved F or W.

CASSYSGDTFGYTF | TRBJ1-2 | TRBV6-2/TRBV6-3 | 14
CASRFPGKHGYTF | TRBJ1-2 | TRBV6-5 | 13
CASSRLEGTQYF | TRBJ2-5 | TRBV12-3/TRBV12-4 | 12
CASRSTRRGTGQGEKGELFF | TRBJ2-2 | TRBV7-3 | 20
CSVVGLREGTQYF | TRBJ2-5 | TRBV29-1 | 13
CASSFPGLAGGLNEQFF | TRBJ2-1 | TRBV7-2 | 17
CSVGQLNTEAFF | TRBJ1-1 | TRBV29-1 | 12
CASSAAAAEAFF | TRBJ1-1 | TRBV2 | 12
CASSLRPAGAPGELFF | TRBJ2-2 | TRBV5-1 | 16
CASSGGQGGFGTEAFF | TRBJ1-1 | TRBV5-1 | 16
CASRQTSGDTQYF | TRBJ2-3 | TRBV5-6 | 13
CASSLLSIDEQFF | TRBJ2-1 | TRBV7-9 | 13
CASSKTVTKTGYHEQYF | TRBJ2-7 | TRBV5-1 | 17
CASSGGTGRQETQYF | TRBJ2-5 | TRBV3-1 | 15
CASSSRQGPREKLFF | TRBJ1-4 | TRBV7-9 | 15
CASSLGSSGDLTGELFF | TRBJ2-2 | TRBV5-1 | 17
CASSPSWTGSEKLFF | TRBJ1-4 | TRBV7-2 | 15
CASSVRTAAYEQYF | TRBJ2-7 | TRBV6-1 | 14